Listed below are T cell receptor beta chains from one sample, sequenced in a study of T cells in Graves' hyperthyroidism and ophthalmopathy. In TCRdb, the multiplex PCR reads were re-called with MiXCR into one record per CDR3 protein. The data hold about 570,000 distinct CDR3 sequences, with approximately 44% observed a single time. Sequenced sample: peripheral blood or thyroid tissue (not recorded which). Every receptor here comes from an adult woman with Graves' disease, either hyperthyroidism or ophthalmopathy (not recorded which). Both conserved end residues are part of each CDR3. The order of the fields is CDR3 DNA, CDR3 protein, V gene, D gene, J gene, clone size. A D gene is named only where the DNA matches it firmly. A clone size is listed for some rows: how often the clone was seen (once, few, many), or a class if it is expanded.

DNA: TGTGCCAGCAGACCCGAAGGAGGCGAAAGGGGTGGCTACACCTTC
CDR3: CASRPEGGERGGYTF
V: TRBV7-2
D: -
J: TRBJ1-2
size: -

DNA: TGTGCCATCAGTGGAGGGGTGGTCGGCTACACCTTC
CDR3: CAISGGVVGYTF
V: TRBV10-3
D: -
J: TRBJ1-2
size: -

DNA: TGCAGCGTTGTGGGGGGGGAGGTGCATTATGGCTACACCTTC
CDR3: CSVVGGEVHYGYTF
V: TRBV29-1
D: -
J: TRBJ1-2
size: -

DNA: TGCAGCTCCGGGCCAACGGAGACCCAGTACTTC
CDR3: CSSGPTETQYF
V: TRBV29-1
D: -
J: TRBJ2-5
size: -

DNA: TGTGCCAGCAGCTCAACGGGACAGGGGGCTTCTGACTATGGCTACACCTTC
CDR3: CASSSTGQGASDYGYTF
V: TRBV10-3
D: TRBD1
J: TRBJ1-2
size: -

DNA: TGTGCCACCAGTCCGGACAGATACAATGAGCAGTTCTTC
CDR3: CATSPDRYNEQFF
V: TRBV24-1
D: -
J: TRBJ2-1
size: many

DNA: TGTGCCAGTTCTAGGGCAGGGGGCGGTCATCAGCCCCAGCATTTT
CDR3: CASSRAGGGHQPQHF
V: TRBV27
D: TRBD1
J: TRBJ1-5
size: -

DNA: TGCAGCGTCTCAGTACAGGGGCCAAATCAGCCCCAGTACTTC
CDR3: CSVSVQGPNQPQYF
V: TRBV29-1
D: TRBD1
J: TRBJ2-5
size: -

DNA: TGTGCCAGCAGCTTAACCAGGGGCAGCTCCTACGAGCAGTACTTC
CDR3: CASSLTRGSSYEQYF
V: TRBV7-2
D: -
J: TRBJ2-7
size: -

DNA: TGCGCCAGCAGCCAAGTGAATTTAGTGGGCGAGCAGTACTTC
CDR3: CASSQVNLVGEQYF
V: TRBV4-1
D: -
J: TRBJ2-7
size: many

DNA: TGTGCCAGTAGTCAGGGCGGTAATTCACCCCTCCACTTT
CDR3: CASSQGGNSPLHF
V: TRBV19
D: -
J: TRBJ1-6
size: -

DNA: TGCAGTGTCACAGGCGGGACACCGACCTACGAGCAGTACTTC
CDR3: CSVTGGTPTYEQYF
V: TRBV20-1
D: -
J: TRBJ2-7
size: -

DNA: TGTGCCAGCAGTGAAGCGGAAGACTATGGCTACACCTTC
CDR3: CASSEAEDYGYTF
V: TRBV2
D: -
J: TRBJ1-2
size: -

DNA: TGCAGCGTGTCGGTGGACTGGCAAGAGACCCAGTACTTC
CDR3: CSVSVDWQETQYF
V: TRBV29-1
D: -
J: TRBJ2-5
size: once

DNA: TGTGCCAGCATCTCGGCGGGATCCACCGGGGAGCTGTTTTTT
CDR3: CASISAGSTGELFF
V: TRBV7-9
D: -
J: TRBJ2-2
size: -

DNA: TGTGCCAGCAGCCCCGCTGACAGGTTGAATGAAAAACTGTTTTTT
CDR3: CASSPADRLNEKLFF
V: TRBV7-2
D: -
J: TRBJ1-4
size: few

DNA: TGCGCCAGCAGCTTGGAACGGGGGATCCACGAGCAGTACTTC
CDR3: CASSLERGIHEQYF
V: TRBV5-1
D: -
J: TRBJ2-7
size: -

DNA: TGCGCCAGCAGCTTGGTCACTAGCGAAGCTTTCTTT
CDR3: CASSLVTSEAFF
V: TRBV5-1
D: -
J: TRBJ1-1
size: -

DNA: TGTGCCAGCAGTTACCAGGCCTCGTCATACGAGCAGTACTTC
CDR3: CASSYQASSYEQYF
V: TRBV6-2/TRBV6-3
D: -
J: TRBJ2-7
size: many

DNA: TGTGCCAGCAGCTTACCCACCGGGGAGACCCAGCATTTT
CDR3: CASSLPTGETQHF
V: TRBV7-9
D: -
J: TRBJ1-5
size: once

DNA: TGTGCCAGCAGCTTAGCGGAGCTCACCGGGGAGCTGTTTTTT
CDR3: CASSLAELTGELFF
V: TRBV7-3
D: -
J: TRBJ2-2
size: -

DNA: TGTGCCAGCCTCTCGGGACTCCTCGGGCGGACTGAAGCTTTCTTT
CDR3: CASLSGLLGRTEAFF
V: TRBV12-3/TRBV12-4
D: -
J: TRBJ1-1
size: many

DNA: TGTGCCAGCAGCTTATCCCCCCTCAAGCGGGAGGTCTACACCTTC
CDR3: CASSLSPLKREVYTF
V: TRBV7-2
D: -
J: TRBJ1-2
size: -

DNA: TGTGCCAGCAGGGGGGACGGCCCCTATGGCTACACCTTC
CDR3: CASRGDGPYGYTF
V: TRBV2
D: -
J: TRBJ1-2
size: many

DNA: TGCGCCAGCAGCTTAGGACAGGGGGCCACGGCCGGGGAGCTGTTTTTT
CDR3: CASSLGQGATAGELFF
V: TRBV5-1
D: TRBD1
J: TRBJ2-2
size: many

DNA: TGTGCCAGCAGCCCCCGGGACACCTACGAGAGGGACACTGAAGCTTTCTTT
CDR3: CASSPRDTYERDTEAFF
V: TRBV3-1
D: -
J: TRBJ1-1
size: few

DNA: TGTGCCAGCAGTTTAGGCCAGGGTTATATCTACGAGCAGTACTTC
CDR3: CASSLGQGYIYEQYF
V: TRBV28
D: -
J: TRBJ2-7
size: -

DNA: TGTGCCAGCAGTTACGGGCAGACGTGGAGCGAGCAGTACTTC
CDR3: CASSYGQTWSEQYF
V: TRBV2
D: -
J: TRBJ2-7
size: -

DNA: TGCGCCAGCAGGATAGAAACAGGGGGTTCACCCCTCCACTTT
CDR3: CASRIETGGSPLHF
V: TRBV5-1
D: TRBD1
J: TRBJ1-6
size: -

DNA: TGTGCCAGCAGTGCCATAAGGGGGCCGGGCTACGAGCAGTACTTC
CDR3: CASSAIRGPGYEQYF
V: TRBV2
D: TRBD1
J: TRBJ2-7
size: few

DNA: TGTGCCACCAGCAGATCCACAGGGGGCGGATATGGCTACACCTTC
CDR3: CATSRSTGGGYGYTF
V: TRBV7-9
D: TRBD1
J: TRBJ1-2
size: few

DNA: TGTGCCAGCAGTTGGCCGGGACAGGGGACCTACGAGCAGTACTTC
CDR3: CASSWPGQGTYEQYF
V: TRBV12-3/TRBV12-4
D: TRBD1
J: TRBJ2-7
size: -

DNA: TGCAGTGCTCTCGACAGGGATGGGATCAATCAGCCCCAGCATTTT
CDR3: CSALDRDGINQPQHF
V: TRBV20-1
D: TRBD1
J: TRBJ1-5
size: -

DNA: TGTGCCAGCAGTACCAGGACAGGATTGACATACGAGCAGTACTTC
CDR3: CASSTRTGLTYEQYF
V: TRBV28
D: TRBD1
J: TRBJ2-7
size: -

DNA: TGTGCCAGCAGCTTATACGCGGGCGGTTCTAACTATGGCTACACCTTC
CDR3: CASSLYAGGSNYGYTF
V: TRBV11-2
D: -
J: TRBJ1-2
size: many

DNA: TGTGCCAGCAGGAGGGTTCGGAACACTGAAGCTTTCTTT
CDR3: CASRRVRNTEAFF
V: TRBV7-8
D: -
J: TRBJ1-1
size: many

DNA: TGTGCCACCAGTACCCTCGGACAGTACAATGAGCAGTTCTTC
CDR3: CATSTLGQYNEQFF
V: TRBV24-1
D: -
J: TRBJ2-1
size: -

DNA: TGTGCCAGCAGCAGACAGGGTTCAGAGACCCAGTACTTC
CDR3: CASSRQGSETQYF
V: TRBV7-2
D: TRBD1
J: TRBJ2-5
size: -

DNA: TGCAGTGCAGGAAGGACTACGGGAAACACCATATATTTT
CDR3: CSAGRTTGNTIYF
V: TRBV20-1
D: -
J: TRBJ1-3
size: -

DNA: TGCAGTGCTAGAAGATCTTCTGGAAACACCATATATTTT
CDR3: CSARRSSGNTIYF
V: TRBV20-1
D: -
J: TRBJ1-3
size: -

DNA: TGTGCCATCAGTGCTTTAGCGAGGGAGACCCAGTACTTC
CDR3: CAISALARETQYF
V: TRBV10-3
D: -
J: TRBJ2-5
size: -

DNA: TGTGCCAGCAGCTCCGATCCTGGGGGAGGGGGCGAAGCTTTCTTT
CDR3: CASSSDPGGGGEAFF
V: TRBV7-8
D: TRBD1
J: TRBJ1-1
size: many

DNA: TGTGCCATCAGTGAGGCCCAGCTGGGCGAGCAGTACTTC
CDR3: CAISEAQLGEQYF
V: TRBV10-3
D: -
J: TRBJ2-7
size: -

DNA: TGTGCCAGCAGCCACCAAAACACTGAAGCTTTCTTT
CDR3: CASSHQNTEAFF
V: TRBV7-9
D: -
J: TRBJ1-1
size: many